A selection of T cell receptor beta chains follows, all from one sample in a study of beta chain features in type 1 diabetes. Generated by immunoSEQ multiplex PCR, the TCRdb table keeps only in-frame clones and is missing some. The repertoire has some 700,000 clones, roughly 12% of them found once; the top ten carry less than 0.025%. The sequenced sample was naive CD4+ T cells from blood. Receptors originate from a man in his late teens or twenties with type 1 diabetes. Each CDR3 is given with its conserved first and last residue. A D gene is named only where the DNA matches it firmly. Not all rows give a size; the values are once, few, many and, for expanded clones, a class.

j_call | v_call | d_call | clone_size | cdr3_nt | cdr3_aa
TRBJ1-5 | TRBV15 | . | few | TGTGCCACCAGCAGATCTCTCACCGGGACACCGAGCAATCAGCCCCAGCATTTT | CATSRSLTGTPSNQPQHF
TRBJ1-5 | TRBV9 | TRBD1 | . | TGTGCCAGCAGCTCGGGACAGAGCGGTCAGCCCCAGCATTTT | CASSSGQSGQPQHF
TRBJ2-1 | TRBV9 | TRBD2 | . | TGTGCCAGCAGCGTAGCTTGGACTAGCAGGGACAATGAGCAGTTCTTC | CASSVAWTSRDNEQFF
TRBJ1-2 | TRBV27 | . | . | TGTGCCAGCAGCCCAGGGTTCAGCTATGGCTACACCTTC | CASSPGFSYGYTF
TRBJ1-1 | TRBV27 | . | . | TGTGCCAGCAGTCCCTATCGGGGCACTGAAGCTTTCTTT | CASSPYRGTEAFF
TRBJ1-6 | TRBV5-1 | . | . | TGCGCCAGCAGCTTGGATTTCTATGGAGGGAATTCACCCCTCCACTTT | CASSLDFYGGNSPLHF
TRBJ2-3 | TRBV28 | TRBD2 | few | TGTGCCAGCAGTTTGGCGGGACTAGCGGCGAGCACAGATACGCAGTATTTT | CASSLAGLAASTDTQYF
TRBJ2-1 | TRBV10-2 | . | few | TGCGCCAGCGTTCGGGACAACTCCTACAATGAGCAGTTCTTC | CASVRDNSYNEQFF
TRBJ1-5 | TRBV6-1 | . | . | TGTGCCACCGAGACAGGTTATAGCAATCAGCCCCAGCATTTT | CATETGYSNQPQHF
TRBJ2-7 | TRBV5-1 | . | few | TGCGCCAGCAGCGGGACTCCCTACGAGCAGTACTTC | CASSGTPYEQYF
TRBJ2-2 | TRBV13 | . | few | TGTGCCAGCAGCGCAACATTCGTAGTGGCGGGACAGTCGAACACCGGGGAGCTGTTTTTT | CASSATFVVAGQSNTGELFF
TRBJ1-5 | TRBV15 | TRBD1 | few | TGTGCCACCAGCAGATTAAGACAGGGCTGGGATCAGCCCCAGCATTTT | CATSRLRQGWDQPQHF
TRBJ2-7 | TRBV10-3 | TRBD1 | few | TGTGCCATCAGCGGACAGGGGTCCTACGAGCAGTACTTC | CAISGQGSYEQYF
TRBJ2-5 | TRBV21-1 | . | . | TGTGCCAGCGTAGAGGGGACAGGGGTAGAGACCCAGTACTTC | CASVEGTGVETQYF
TRBJ2-5 | TRBV19 | . | few | TGTGCCAGTAGGAGTGACGGAGAGACCCAGTACTTC | CASRSDGETQYF
TRBJ2-1 | TRBV28 | TRBD2 | . | TGTGCCAGCAGTTTAGGTGTCTTAGCGGGGGGAAAGCAGTTCTTC | CASSLGVLAGGKQFF